What follows are 25 T cell receptor beta chains derived from one specimen sequenced in a study of neurological immune-mediated disorders. Sample time point: longitudinal time-point 1 (baseline). Each CDR3 protein gets one entry after TCRdb re-called the 5' RACE reads with MiXCR. The data show tens of thousands of distinct CDR3 sequences, approximately 3% seen once. The sequenced sample was PBMCs. The source of these receptors is a woman in her sixties with multiple sclerosis.

This clonotype was detected many times. The chain links TRBV5-1 to TRBJ1-2; maybe TRBD1 (5 bases). Germline CDR1 and CDR2: SGHRS and YFSETQ. V lost 5 bases and J lost 4, with 15 bases in between. This CDR3 has 14 amino acids. For the CDR3, the DNA is TGCGCCAGCAGATCGACAGACCTGACCTATGGCTACACCTTC. This sequence encodes CASRSTDLTYGYTF.

This clonotype occurred many times. The chain is built from TRBV20-1 and TRBJ2-5; 7 bases are a match to TRBD2. The CDR3 runs 11 residues. The trim removed 6 bases at V and 5 bases at J, leaving 3 bases unmatched. The germline V gene has CDR1 DFQATT and CDR2 SNEGSKA (reference sequence). This chain's CDR3 is CSAPGGETQYF. In nucleotides, the CDR3 is TGCAGTGCCCCCGGGGGGGAGACCCAGTACTTC.

There are many counts of this clonotype. V and J are TRBV9 and TRBJ2-2, with 10 bases matching TRBD2. This CDR3 region has 17 residues. The germline gives CDR1 SGDLS, CDR2 YYNGEE. V lost 0 bases, J lost 2 bases, and 4 bases stayed unmatched. The CDR3 is CASSVGLAGGNTGELFF. Here the CDR3 DNA reads TGTGCCAGCAGCGTAGGACTAGCGGGCGGAAACACCGGGGAGCTGTTTTTT.

This clonotype was seen at least ten times. V is TRBV20-1 and J is TRBJ1-3; D not resolved. Germline CDR1 DFQATT, CDR2 SNEGSKA (reference sequence). The ends were cut back, 1 base at V and 4 bases at J, with 11 bases in the middle. The CDR3 spans 14 residues. In DNA form, the CDR3 reads TGCAGTGCTAGAGCTTCATCTCTCGGAAACACCATATATTTT. Translated, it gives CSARASSLGNTIYF.

This clonotype occurred many times. The chain has TRBV5-1 and TRBJ1-1; TRBD1 aligns across 8 bases. Germline V CDR1 and CDR2: SGHRS, YFSETQ. The CDR3 runs 15 residues. V lost 3 bases and J lost 6; bases outside the gene matches: 10. The CDR3 region is CASSSDQGASAEAFF. As DNA, the CDR3 is TGCGCCAGCAGCTCGGACCAGGGGGCGAGCGCTGAAGCTTTCTTT.

This clonotype was observed many times. The rearrangement joins TRBV7-9 to TRBJ1-5; 8 nucleotides line up with TRBD1. Germline loops: CDR1 SEHNR, CDR2 FQNEAQ (reference sequence). J gave up 2 bases and V 1 base, and 4 bases lay outside the gene matches. The CDR3 contains 16 residues. The CDR3, as DNA: TGTGCCAGCAGCTTAGAGGACAGGGACGGCAATCAGCCCCAGCATTTT. Protein sequence: CASSLEDRDGNQPQHF. The variable domain in full, completed from reference TRBV7-9 and TRBJ1-5, reads DTGVSQNPRHKITKRGQNVTFRCDPISEHNRLYWYRQTLGQGPEFLTYFQNEAQLEKSRLLSDRFSAERPKGSFSTLEIQRTEQGDSAMYLCASSLEDRDGNQPQHFGDGTRLSIL.

This clonotype has only a few counts. The junction departs from the called germline gene at one end, perhaps through a read error. This chain joins TRBV3-1 and TRBJ2-5; D ambiguous. Per the germline V gene, CDR1 is LGHDT and CDR2 is YNNKEL (reference sequence). CDR3 length: 11 amino acids. CDR3: CDSSQMETQYF. The CDR3 DNA is TGTGACAGCAGCCAAATGGAGACCCAGTACTTC.

The sample holds many counts of this clonotype. This chain uses TRBV6-1 with TRBJ2-7; D remains ambiguous. V shed 0 bases and J shed 2 bases, with 8 bases lying between them. The CDR3 covers 14 residues. Germline values: CDR1 MNHNS, CDR2 SASEGT. The CDR3 region is CASSEAGSTYEQYF. The DNA of the CDR3 is TGTGCCAGCAGTGAAGCGGGCAGCACCTACGAGCAGTACTTC.

The sample holds many counts of this clonotype. V gene TRBV10-1 combines with J gene TRBJ2-7; D may be TRBD1 (6 bases). Germline V gene data show CDR1 as WNHNN and CDR2 as SYGVQD (reference sequence). The CDR3 loop spans 14 amino acids. V lost 5 bases and J lost 3, with 14 bases in between. In nucleotides, the CDR3 is TGCGCCAGCAGTCCCGACAGGATAAGCTACGAGCAGTACTTC. It specifies CASSPDRISYEQYF.

This clonotype has ten or more counts. The chain combines TRBV5-1 with TRBJ1-2; D uncertain. The CDR3 length is 13 residues. Germline V CDR1 and CDR2: SGHRS, YFSETQ. The V and J ends lost 1 base and 4 bases respectively, with 8 bases between them. The CDR3 is CASSLRQVYGYTF. The CDR3 coding sequence is TGCGCCAGCAGCTTGCGGCAGGTCTATGGCTACACCTTC.

This clonotype was seen ten or more times. The V and J genes are TRBV27 and TRBJ1-2, with 12 bases identical to TRBD1. V lost 6 bases, J lost 7 bases, and 9 bases stayed unmatched. Germline-derived CDR1 and CDR2 are MNHEY and SMNVEV (reference sequence). CDR3 length: 15 amino acids. CDR3 in DNA: TGTGCCAGCAGGCCTCCGGGACAGGGGGCTCCTGGCTACACCTTC. It is translated as CASRPPGQGAPGYTF.

This clonotype came up many times. The rearrangement links TRBV11-2 to TRBJ2-7, with D maybe TRBD1 (6 bases). Germline-derived CDR1 and CDR2 are SGHAT and FQNNGV. V was cut by 5 bases and J by 3 bases, with 14 bases left in between. CDR3 length equals 14 residues. The CDR3 here is CASSQDSINYEQYF. The CDR3 coding sequence is TGTGCCAGCAGCCAGGACAGTATCAACTACGAGCAGTACTTC.

This clonotype has ten or more counts. This sequence joins TRBV9 and TRBJ2-1; 11 nucleotides match TRBD2. V gave up 0 bases and J gave up 2 bases; unmatched junction bases: 1. CDR1 is SGDLS, CDR2 YYNGEE, per germline. This CDR3 region has 16 residues. CDR3 coding DNA: TGTGCCAGCAGCGTAGAGACTAGCGGGGCCTACAATGAGCAGTTCTTC. It yields the protein CASSVETSGAYNEQFF.

This clonotype came up many times. V gene TRBV7-8 combines with J gene TRBJ1-2, with 9 nucleotides matching TRBD1. The CDR3 consists of 14 residues. Losses at the gene ends were 4 bases for V and 8 bases for J; bases not matched to a gene: 8. Germline V gene data show CDR1 as SGHVS and CDR2 as FQNEAQ. CDR3 coding DNA: TGTGCCAGCAGCTCCCCGTACAGGGGGCAGGGCTACACCTTC. The encoded protein is CASSSPYRGQGYTF.

This clonotype was picked up many times. The gene calls are TRBV6-5 and TRBJ2-7; 12 bases are shared with TRBD1. The CDR3 has 17 residues. Germline assignment: CDR1 MNHEY and CDR2 SVGAGI. J gave up 6 bases and V 6 bases, and 15 bases lay outside the gene matches. The CDR3 coding sequence is TGTGCCAGCAGAATCACTTTTACCGGGACAGGGGGCAGCGAGCAGTACTTC. The encoded protein is CASRITFTGTGGSEQYF.

The chain has TRBV6-1 and TRBJ2-1; D remains unclear. Deletions cut 7 bases from V and 9 bases from J, with 7 bases between. Germline V gene lookup returns CDR1 MNHNS and CDR2 SASEGT. CDR3 length: 10 amino acids. CDR3 residues: CASTHSEQFF. CDR3 nucleotides: TGTGCCAGCACCCACTCTGAGCAGTTCTTC.

This clonotype was counted many times. This sequence joins TRBV5-6 and TRBJ1-5; D is uncertain. This CDR3 is built from 14 residues. From germline, CDR1 is SGHDT and CDR2 YYEEEE. Trimming left V 2 bases short and J 3 bases short, with 9 bases between. The CDR3 here is CASSLPGFNQPQHF. The DNA of the CDR3 is TGTGCCAGCAGCTTACCCGGGTTCAATCAGCCCCAGCATTTT.

There are a few counts of this clonotype. The rearrangement links TRBV7-6 to TRBJ1-1; 8 bases fit TRBD1. Germline loops: CDR1 SGHVS, CDR2 FNYEAQ. With V trimmed by 7 bases and J by 1 base, 5 bases remained unmatched. The CDR3 extends over 14 amino acids. The CDR3 here is CASTMGQANTEAFF. CDR3 bases: TGTGCCAGCACCATGGGACAGGCGAACACTGAAGCTTTCTTT.

This clonotype was recorded at least ten times. The genes are TRBV7-6 and TRBJ1-1; weak D call: TRBD1 (5 bases). Trimming shortened V by 5 bases and J by 5 bases, and 18 bases separated the two germline ends. The CDR3 spans 15 residues. Germline V gives CDR1 SGHVS, CDR2 FNYEAQ. CDR3 in amino acids: CASSPGLQLVTEAFF. DNA of the CDR3: TGTGCCAGCAGCCCAGGGCTACAGCTGGTTACTGAAGCTTTCTTT.

This clonotype was seen repeatedly, ten times or more. J is TRBJ1-2 and V is TRBV5-1; no clear D. V lost 4 bases and J 8 bases, leaving 15 bases between the germline ends. This CDR3 spans 13 amino acids. Germline CDR1 SGHRS, CDR2 YFSETQ. CDR3 protein: CASSLGSAMGYTF. In DNA form, the CDR3 reads TGCGCCAGCAGCCTGGGGTCGGCCATGGGCTACACCTTC.

This clonotype was recorded many times. The chain has TRBV20-1 and TRBJ1-1, with D possibly matching TRBD1 (5 bases). The CDR3 loop spans 10 amino acids. Germline CDR1 DFQATT, CDR2 SNEGSKA (reference sequence). The V gene lost 7 bases and the J gene lost 4 bases, with 7 bases spanning the gap. CDR3 loop: CSVRGTEAFF. The CDR3 DNA sequence: TGCAGTGTAAGGGGCACTGAAGCTTTCTTT.

The table lists this clonotype with many counts. Given a much more abundant clone one base away, this may be a read error. The chain combines TRBV3-1 with TRBJ2-6; D possibly corresponds to TRBD1 (5 bases). The CDR3 runs to 15 residues. The germline gives CDR1 LGHDT, CDR2 YNNKEL (reference sequence). In DNA, the CDR3 is TGTGCCAGCAGCCAAGGTCGGGCTGGGGCCAAAGTCCTGACTTTC. This gives the protein CASSQGRAGAKVLTF.

This clonotype was observed at least ten times. J is TRBJ2-1 and V is TRBV5-1; no clear D gene. The CDR3 covers 14 residues. With 6 bases removed from V and 2 bases from J, the gap between germline ends came to 12 bases. In germline, CDR1 is SGHRS, CDR2 YFSETQ. CDR3 DNA sequence: TGCGCCAGCAATCAAGGGAATCCCTACAATGAGCAGTTCTTC. This translates into CASNQGNPYNEQFF. The complete variable domain, with remaining parts taken from reference TRBV5-1 and TRBJ2-1, reads KAGVTQTPRYLIKTRGQQVTLSCSPISGHRSVSWYQQTPGQGLQFLFEYFSETQRNKGNFPGRFSGRQFSNSRSEMNVSTLELGDSALYLCASNQGNPYNEQFFGPGTRLTVL.

This clonotype came up many times. The rearrangement joins TRBV12-3 or TRBV12-4 to TRBJ1-2; no reliable D call. This CDR3 has 13 amino acids. The V end lost 5 bases, the J end lost 5 bases, and 12 bases lay between the germline ends. The CDR3 DNA sequence: TGTGCCAGCAGTCCACGGACTGTATATGGCTACACCTTC. Its translation: CASSPRTVYGYTF.

This clonotype was picked up many times. This chain joins TRBV5-1 and TRBJ2-7, with D possibly TRBD1 on 6 matching bases. V lost 4 bases and J 2 bases, leaving 10 bases between the germline ends. The V gene's germline CDR1 is SGHRS and CDR2 YFSETQ. The CDR3 loop spans 13 amino acids. The CDR3 coding sequence is TGCGCCAGCAGCGTTGGACAGCCCTACGAGCAGTACTTC. As protein: CASSVGQPYEQYF.